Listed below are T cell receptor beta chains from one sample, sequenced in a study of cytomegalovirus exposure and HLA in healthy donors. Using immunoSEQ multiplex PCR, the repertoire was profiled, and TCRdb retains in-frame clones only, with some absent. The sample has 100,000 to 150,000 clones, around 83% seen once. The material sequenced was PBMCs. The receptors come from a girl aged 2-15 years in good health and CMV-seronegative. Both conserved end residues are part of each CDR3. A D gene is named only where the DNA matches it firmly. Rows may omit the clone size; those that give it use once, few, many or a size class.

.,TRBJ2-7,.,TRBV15,TGTGCCACCAGCAGAGAGAGTGTAGCGGACTCCTACGAGCAGTACTTC,CATSRESVADSYEQYF
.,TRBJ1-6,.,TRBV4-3,TGCGCCAGCAGCCAAGAGGAGGGGTATAATTCCCCCCTCCACTTT,CASSQEEGYNSPLHF
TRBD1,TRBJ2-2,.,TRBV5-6,TGTGCCAGCGGACGGGACAGGTTTACCACCGGGGAGCTGTTTTTT,CASGRDRFTTGELFF
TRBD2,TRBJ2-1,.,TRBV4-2,TGTGCCAGCAGCCAATATCCTTATGCGGGGGGGCCTAGGAATGAGCAGTTCTTC,CASSQYPYAGGPRNEQFF
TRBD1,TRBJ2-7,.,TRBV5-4,TGTGCCAGCAGCTTTGGGACAGCCCTCTACGAGCAGTACTTC,CASSFGTALYEQYF
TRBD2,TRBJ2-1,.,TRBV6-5,TGTGCCAGCAAACAAAGCGGGACCTCCTACAATGAGCAGTTCTTC,CASKQSGTSYNEQFF
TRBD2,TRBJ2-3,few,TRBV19,TGTGCCAGTAGTAGCGCGGGAGGGCCCTGGAGCACAGATACGCAGTATTTT,CASSSAGGPWSTDTQYF
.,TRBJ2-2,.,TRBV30,TGTGCCTGGAGTTCAGGGTTCGGCGGCGGGGAGCTGTTTTTT,CAWSSGFGGGELFF
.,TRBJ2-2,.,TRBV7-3,TGTGCCAGCAGCTTAGGGGCTACTGACGGGACCGGGGAGCTGTTTTTT,CASSLGATDGTGELFF
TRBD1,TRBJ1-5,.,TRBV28,TGTGCCAGCAGTGGTCAGGGGGTAGGACAGCCCCAGCATTTT,CASSGQGVGQPQHF
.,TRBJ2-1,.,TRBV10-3,TGTGCCATCAGTGAGTCGGTTTCGGCAGGGGACAATGAGCAGTTCTTC,CAISESVSAGDNEQFF
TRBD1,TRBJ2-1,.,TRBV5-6,TGTGCCAGCAGCCCGAACCCCGGGACAGGGGCCCACAATGAGCAGTTCTTC,CASSPNPGTGAHNEQFF
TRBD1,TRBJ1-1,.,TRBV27,TGTGCCAGCAGTTCCACAGGGGGGGTCACTGAAGCTTTCTTT,CASSSTGGVTEAFF
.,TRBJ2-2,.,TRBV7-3,TGTGCCAGCAGCTTCAACGGGATAAACACCGGGGAGCTGTTTTTT,CASSFNGINTGELFF
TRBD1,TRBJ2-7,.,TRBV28,TGTGCCAGCAGCGATACACAGGGGGGATTCTACGAGCAGTACTTC,CASSDTQGGFYEQYF
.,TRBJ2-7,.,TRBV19,TGTGCCAGTAGAGGAACGTCGGCAGGGATGAACGAGCAGTACTTC,CASRGTSAGMNEQYF
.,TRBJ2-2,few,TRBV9,TGTGCCAGCAGCTCATTCAGGGGCTTTGACACCGGGGAGCTGTTTTTT,CASSSFRGFDTGELFF
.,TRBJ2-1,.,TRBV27,TGTGCCAGCAGTTTGTCAGGGGTTGCCTACAATGAGCAGTTCTTC,CASSLSGVAYNEQFF
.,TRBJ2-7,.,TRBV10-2,TGCGCCAGCATTGGTTACTACCAGTACGAGCAGTACTTC,CASIGYYQYEQYF
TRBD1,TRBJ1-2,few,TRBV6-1,TGTGCCAGCAGTGAAGGGGAGACAGGGGCAGATAACTATGGCTACACCTTC,CASSEGETGADNYGYTF
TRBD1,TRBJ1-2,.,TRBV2,TGTGCCAGCAGTGAGCGACAGGGGGCTACGTATGGCTACACCTTC,CASSERQGATYGYTF
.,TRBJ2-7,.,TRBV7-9,TGTGCCAGCAGCTTATCCTTTGGGGAGGTGGAGGAGCAGTACTTC,CASSLSFGEVEEQYF
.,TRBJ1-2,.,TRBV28,TGTGCCAGCAGTTTCGGCTATGGCTACACCTTC,CASSFGYGYTF
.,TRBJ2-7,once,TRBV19,TGTGCCAGTAGCCCCCAGTCGGGTTCCTACGAGCAGTACTTC,CASSPQSGSYEQYF
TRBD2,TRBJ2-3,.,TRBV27,TGTGCCAGCAGTTTGGCGGGAGGGGACACAGATACGCAGTATTTT,CASSLAGGDTDTQYF
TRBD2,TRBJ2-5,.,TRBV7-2,TGTGCCAGCACGAAGAGCGGGGTTCAAGAGACCCAGTACTTC,CASTKSGVQETQYF
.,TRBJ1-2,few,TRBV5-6,TGTGCCAGCAGCTTGATACAAAACTATGGCTACACCTTC,CASSLIQNYGYTF
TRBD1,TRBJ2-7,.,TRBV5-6,TGTGCCAGCAGCTCCGGGACAGGGTGGTTTCGACCCTACGAGCAGTACTTC,CASSSGTGWFRPYEQYF
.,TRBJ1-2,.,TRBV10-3,TGTGCCATCAGTGTAGAGGCGGGCACCTTCTATGGCTACACCTTC,CAISVEAGTFYGYTF
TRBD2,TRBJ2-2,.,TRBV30,TGTGCCTGGGGGGAGGGCACCGGGGAGCTGTTTTTT,CAWGEGTGELFF
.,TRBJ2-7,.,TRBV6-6,TGTGCCAGCAGCCGGGGGACAGCAAGCAGGGACGAGCAGTACTTC,CASSRGTASRDEQYF
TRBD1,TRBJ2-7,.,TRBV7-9,TGTGCCAGCAGCTTAGTGACAGGGAGCTCCTACGAGCAGTACTTC,CASSLVTGSSYEQYF
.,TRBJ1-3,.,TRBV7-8,TGTGCCAGCAGCTTAGGGACATTCCGGGCTGGAAACACCATATATTTT,CASSLGTFRAGNTIYF
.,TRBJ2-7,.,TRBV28,TGTGCCAGCAGTCAGAGGGATTGGTACGAGCAGTACTTC,CASSQRDWYEQYF
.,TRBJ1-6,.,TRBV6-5,TGTGCCAGCAGTTACAATACGTTGAGTAATTCACCCCTCCACTTT,CASSYNTLSNSPLHF
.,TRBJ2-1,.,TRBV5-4,TGTGCCAGCAGCTTCCGTCAGGGGTACAATGAGCAGTTCTTC,CASSFRQGYNEQFF
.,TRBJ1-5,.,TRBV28,TGTGCCAGCAGTTTCAGTCAGCCCCAGCATTTT,CASSFSQPQHF
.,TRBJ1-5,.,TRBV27,TGTGCCAGCAGTTTATCGGGGCAGGGTACGGATCAGCCCCAGCATTTT,CASSLSGQGTDQPQHF
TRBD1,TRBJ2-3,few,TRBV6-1,TGTGCCAGCAGTGAAGGACAGGGGGCAGATACGCAGTATTTT,CASSEGQGADTQYF
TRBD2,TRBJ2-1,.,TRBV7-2,TGTGCCAGCAGCTTACTAGCGGGCAACAATGAGCAGTTCTTC,CASSLLAGNNEQFF
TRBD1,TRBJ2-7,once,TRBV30,TGTGCCTGGAGTGCCATAATTAGGACAGGGAGGCCCTACGAGCAGTACTTC,CAWSAIIRTGRPYEQYF
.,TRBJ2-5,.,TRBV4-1,TGCGCCAGCAGAACAAAACTAGCAGCGAAGACCCAGTACTTC,CASRTKLAAKTQYF
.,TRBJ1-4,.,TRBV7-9,TGTGCCAGCAGCCCACGGGTGGAGTCAAATGAAAAACTGTTTTTT,CASSPRVESNEKLFF
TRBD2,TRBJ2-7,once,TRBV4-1,TGCGCCAGCAGCCAAGATCCCAAGACTAGCGGGAGAGGGTACGAGCAGTACTTC,CASSQDPKTSGRGYEQYF
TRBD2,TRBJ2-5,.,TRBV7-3,TGTGCCAGCAGCTTAAGCTCGCGGGAGGGGGTGACCCAGTACTTC,CASSLSSREGVTQYF
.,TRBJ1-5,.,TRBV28,TGTGCCAGCAGCAACCACGCAGGGGAGAATCAGCCCCAGCATTTT,CASSNHAGENQPQHF
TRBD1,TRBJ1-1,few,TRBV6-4,TGTGCCAGCAGTGACGAAGCGACAGGGACGTGGACTGAAGCTTTCTTT,CASSDEATGTWTEAFF
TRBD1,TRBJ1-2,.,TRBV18,TGTGCCAGCTCACTTTCCGAGGGACAGGGCTATGGCTACACCTTC,CASSLSEGQGYGYTF
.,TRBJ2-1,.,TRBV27,TGTGCCAGCAGTTTGAGTAGCGGACACAATGAGCAGTTCTTC,CASSLSSGHNEQFF
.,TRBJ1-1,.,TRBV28,TGTGCCAGCAGTTTACATTCGGACAGAGGGGGCACTGAAGCTTTCTTT,CASSLHSDRGGTEAFF
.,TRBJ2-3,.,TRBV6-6,TGTGCCAGCAGCCACAGGGATTTGGGCCCAGATACGCAGTATTTT,CASSHRDLGPDTQYF
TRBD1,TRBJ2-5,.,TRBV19,TGTGCCAGTAGTACCCGACAGGGTCAACAAGAGACCCAGTACTTC,CASSTRQGQQETQYF
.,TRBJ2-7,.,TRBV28,TGTGCCAGCAGGTCCCCAGGAGGAGGAGAGCAGTACTTC,CASRSPGGGEQYF